This T cell receptor (beta chain) emerged from a study of blood T cell repertoires in COVID-19. Study-level background: Collection of acute and convalescent COVID-19 samples took place in the United States, Italy and Spain.

CDR3 length: 14 amino acids. J lost 3 bases, V lost 8 bases, and 4 bases had no gene match. Germline lookup yields CDR1 SNHLY and CDR2 FYNNEI. In the authors' workflow: Amplification from reference gene primers served as the basis for estimated nucleated cell counts. Assay used: immunoSEQ multiplex PCR; TCRdb lists only in-frame clones, some missing. The DNA gave D and trimming, while V, J and clone size come from that table. The sample gives about 310,000 clones, roughly 84% of which show up once; 1% is in the top ten. The chain couples TRBV2 to TRBJ1-1; 12 bases are shared with TRBD1. The sample was peripheral blood. The clonotype originates from a man aged 50 to 60 with active or convalescent COVID-19. The CDR3 region has the DNA TGTGCCAGCGGGGGACAGGGGGCGGACACTGAAGCTTTCTTT. It specifies CASGGQGADTEAFF.